This TCR beta chain derives from a study of blood T cell repertoires in COVID-19. Study details: Sites in the United States, Italy and Spain provided acute and convalescent COVID-19 samples. T cells, B-cell-depleted T cells, or PBMCs supplied cDNA or gDNA.

The CDR3 loop spans 13 amino acids. V dropped 6 bases and J dropped 4 bases, with 9 bases sitting between them. Germline values: CDR1 LNHDA, CDR2 SQIVND (reference sequence). The authors' processing: The authors estimated nucleated cell counts from reference gene primer amplification. The table came from immunoSEQ multiplex PCR; TCRdb's copy has only in-frame clones and leaves some out. The V and J calls and the clone size are those of that table, but D and trimming were determined from the DNA. The sample includes 350,000 or so clones, around 87% of them seen just once. Material for sequencing was peripheral blood. This rearrangement joins TRBV19 to TRBJ2-2; the D is unclear. The origin of this receptor is a woman in her twenties or thirties with COVID-19, enrolled during active disease. For the CDR3, the DNA is TGTGCCAGTAGGGTACAGAGCACCGGGGAGCTGTTTTTT. Its protein is CASRVQSTGELFF. Complete variable domain (other parts from reference TRBV19 and TRBJ2-2): DGGITQSPKYLFRKEGQNVTLSCEQNLNHDAMYWYRQDPGQGLRLIYYSQIVNDFQKGDIAEGYSVSREKKESFPLTVTSAQKNPTAFYLCASRVQSTGELFFGEGSRLTVL.